Listed here is a single TCR beta chain. The data were obtained in a study of blood T cell repertoires in COVID-19. On the study more broadly: Spain, Italy and the United States supplied samples that represented acute and convalescent COVID-19.

Per the germline V gene, CDR1 is SNHLY and CDR2 is FYNNEI. The length of the CDR3 is 15 residues. The J segment lost 5 bases and the V segment lost 4 bases, leaving 5 bases of the junction unmatched. Study processing details: By means of reference gene primer amplification, nucleated cell counts were estimated. The repertoire was sequenced with immunoSEQ multiplex PCR; TCRdb's copy has only in-frame clones and lacks some. V and J calls and clone size are copied from that table; D and trimming were computed from the DNA. The data hold about 210,000 clones, with roughly 75% observed a single time. This chain uses TRBV2 with TRBJ2-2; 9 nucleotides align to TRBD2. The source material was peripheral blood. This TCR was sampled from an older woman with acute or convalescent COVID-19. The CDR3 region is CASSVGTSRTGELFF. The CDR3 region has the DNA TGTGCCAGCAGTGTCGGGACTAGCAGGACCGGGGAGCTGTTTTTT.